The text below deals with one T cell receptor (beta chain). This clonotype was counted only a few times. Its antigen specificity is not known. Per-nucleotide qualities are absent, and no much larger clonotype sits a single base away. For CDR1 and CDR2, the germline V gene lists SNHLY and FYNNEI. The trim is 6 bases for V and 1 base for J, with a gap of 12 bases between the germline ends. Counted from cysteine to phenylalanine, this CDR3 has 14 amino acids. Just the 42-base CDR3 DNA is kept, in frame starting at base 1. TCRdb lists the instrument as Illumina HiSeq 2500. Quantitative 5'-RACE with molecular barcodes was used to prepare TCR beta libraries. As for the authors' bioinformatics: A new computational method, built on a probabilistic model of VDJ rearrangement, was used to identify disease-linked TCR variants. Clones were called with MiXCR by TCRdb after fastp trimmed the public reads at Q25, and only in-frame beta chains were retained. Every CDR3 protein is listed once, alongside the most common genes and DNA of its rows. The V and J calls reflect TCRdb's pipeline rather than the authors' work. The sample yields around 770,000 distinct CDR3 sequences; roughly 12% were counted once. The ten largest clones add up to about 0.49% of the sample.

The record originates from a study of CD8 T cells in ankylosing spondylitis (dated by TCRdb to 2015 to 2018). For the study in its entirety: The study profiled T cell receptor beta repertoires in healthy donors and ankylosing spondylitis patients to find disease-linked TCR variants. Peripheral blood samples were taken, and synovial fluid was additionally collected from ankylosing spondylitis patients. The full study cohort comprised 25 or so ankylosing spondylitis patients and approximately 100 healthy donors. General conclusions and limits of the study: Some of the motif variants had been reported before in the synovial fluid and blood of reactive arthritis patients, a finding that suggests common disease-initiation mechanisms. Blood from ankylosing spondylitis patients appeared to be characterized by a TCR beta motif made up of eight highly homologous amino acid variants. A CD8+ phenotype was shown by the disease-linked clones, which were found at relatively low frequencies in peripheral blood. According to the report, matched synovial fluid samples from ankylosing spondylitis patients were significantly enriched for the disease-linked clones.

This receptor was taken from a male donor with ankylosing spondylitis. The sample comprised blood, either unsorted or a sorted T cell fraction (not recorded which). Recombination connected TRBV2 to TRBJ2-5; the D gene is possibly TRBD1, with 5 bases matching. The CDR3 region: CASRGPGRQETQYF. The sequence in DNA is TGTGCCAGCAGAGGTCCAGGGCGCCAAGAGACCCAGTACTTC.